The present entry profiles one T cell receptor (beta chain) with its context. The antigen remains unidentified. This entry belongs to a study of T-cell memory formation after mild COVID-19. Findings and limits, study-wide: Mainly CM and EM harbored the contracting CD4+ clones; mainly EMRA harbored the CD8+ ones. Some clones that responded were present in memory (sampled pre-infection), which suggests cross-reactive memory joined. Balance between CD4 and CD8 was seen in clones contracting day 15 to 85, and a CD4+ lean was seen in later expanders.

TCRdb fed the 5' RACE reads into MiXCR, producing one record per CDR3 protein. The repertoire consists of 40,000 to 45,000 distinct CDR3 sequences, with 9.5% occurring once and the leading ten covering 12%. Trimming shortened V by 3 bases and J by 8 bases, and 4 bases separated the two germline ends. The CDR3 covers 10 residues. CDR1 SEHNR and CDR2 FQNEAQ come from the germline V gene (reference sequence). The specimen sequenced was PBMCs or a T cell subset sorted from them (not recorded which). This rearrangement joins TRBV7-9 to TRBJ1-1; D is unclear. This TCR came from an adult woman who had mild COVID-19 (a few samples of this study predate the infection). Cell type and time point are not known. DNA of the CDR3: TGTGCCAGCAGCTTGGCAGAAGCTTTCTTT. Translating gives CASSLAEAFF.